Each of the 17 T cell receptor beta chains below was sequenced from the same sample in a study of vaccination and CD4 T cells after COVID-19. Treatment defined: approximately 9-day PBMC culture with coronavirus spike peptide pools or control peptides (ViraFEST assay). Scientists ran DNA taken from cultured CD4+ T cells through the Oncomine TCR Beta short-read assay for sequencing. TCRdb reprocessed the PCR reads with MiXCR, giving one entry per CDR3 protein. The sample holds about 15,000 distinct CDR3 sequences, 50% to 55% seen once. These receptors have no identified antigens. Sequenced: CD4+ T cells from blood, cultured in vitro. These receptors originate from a human donor who had recovered from COVID-19.

The chain uses TRBV15 and TRBJ1-2; D perhaps matches TRBD1 (5 bases). The CDR3 is 14 residues long. The V and J ends lost 2 bases and 1 base respectively, with 8 bases between them. Germline CDR1 reads LNHNV; CDR2 reads YYDKDF (reference sequence). The CDR3 coding sequence is TGTGCCACCAGCAGATCGGGGGGTAACTATGGCTACACCTTC. As protein: CATSRSGGNYGYTF.

The V gene is TRBV6-2 or TRBV6-3, the J gene TRBJ2-2; possibly TRBD1 for D (6 bases). The CDR3 has 17 residues. Germline CDR1 and CDR2: MNHEY and SVGEGT. The germline V and J ends were trimmed by 2 bases and 2 bases, with 15 bases remaining between them. CDR3 region: CASSYEPGEFNTGELFF. DNA for the CDR3: TGTGCCAGCAGTTACGAGCCAGGGGAGTTCAACACCGGGGAGCTGTTTTTT.

The genes are TRBV6-5 and TRBJ2-1, with 9 nucleotides matching TRBD2. V lost 0 bases, J lost 7 bases, and 4 bases stayed unmatched. The CDR3 sequence is 15 residues long. The germline V gene has CDR1 MNHEY and CDR2 SVGAGI. CDR3 amino acids: CASSYSSGSINEQFF. For the CDR3, the DNA is TGTGCCAGCAGTTACTCTAGCGGGAGTATAAATGAGCAGTTCTTC.

This clonotype showed up just once. The chain combines TRBV20-1 with TRBJ2-7, with 9 bases that match TRBD1. V lost 6 bases and J lost 6; bases outside the gene matches: 15. The CDR3 extends over 15 amino acids. Looked up from germline, CDR1 is DFQATT and CDR2 is SNEGSKA (reference sequence). In DNA, the CDR3 is TGCAGTGCCACGGAAGCCGGGACAGGGTCCCTCGAGCAGTACTTC. Protein sequence: CSATEAGTGSLEQYF.

V gene TRBV6-5 combines with J gene TRBJ2-1; 9 bases agree with TRBD1. The germline V gene has CDR1 MNHEY and CDR2 SVGAGI. The junction had 0 bases not matched to a gene; V was cut back by 4 bases and J by 8 bases. The CDR3 extends over 12 amino acids. CDR3 coding DNA: TGTGCCAGCAGTTGGACAGGGGATGAGCAGTTCTTC. As protein: CASSWTGDEQFF.

This clonotype turned up a few times. This chain joins TRBV6-2 or TRBV6-3 and TRBJ1-5, with D unclear. CDR1 and CDR2 from the germline V gene are MNHEY and SVGEGT. Trimming removed 6 bases at V and 9 bases at J, with 12 bases between. This CDR3 has 12 residues. For the CDR3, the DNA is TGTGCCAGCAGACGAGCCCGGGGGCCCCAGCATTTT. This encodes CASRRARGPQHF.

The CDR3 DNA is TGTGCCAGCAGTTTTGCGGCGGGAGTGAAAGTAAATGAGCAGTTCTTC. This encodes CASSFAAGVKVNEQFF. V is TRBV28 and J is TRBJ2-1, with TRBD2 matching 7 bases. The CDR3 runs to 16 residues. V dropped 3 bases and J dropped 7; count of bases not matched to a gene: 12. Germline V gives CDR1 MDHEN, CDR2 SYDVKM.

Turning to this clonotype: At one end, the junction sequence differs from germline, possibly due to a read error. V and J are TRBV6-1 and TRBJ2-5, with D possibly matching TRBD2 (5 bases). Germline CDR1 and CDR2: MNHNS and SASEGT. This CDR3 has 13 amino acids. The chain's CDR3 is CANSEATMGIQYF. In DNA, the CDR3 is TGTGCCAACAGTGAAGCGACTATGGGGATCCAGTACTTC.

This chain uses TRBV4-1 with TRBJ1-1; no clear D. CDR1 is MGHRA, CDR2 YSYEKL, per germline. V was cut by 1 base and J by 5 bases, with 14 bases left in between. The CDR3 loop spans 15 amino acids. For the CDR3, the DNA is TGCGCCAGCAGCCAAGCGGTTCGGGAATGGACTGAAGCTTTCTTT. Translating gives CASSQAVREWTEAFF.

V gene TRBV19 combines with J gene TRBJ1-2, with TRBD1 as a possible D gene (6 bases). From germline, CDR1 is LNHDA and CDR2 SQIVND (reference sequence). CDR3 length: 14 amino acids. Between the trimmed V and J ends, which lost 6 bases and 5 bases, there was a span of 16 bases. CDR3 sequence (DNA): TGTGCCAGTAGCCCTGGGAGGGGGGGTTATGGCTACACCTTC. Its translation: CASSPGRGGYGYTF. Using reference TRBV19 and TRBJ1-2 for the parts outside the CDR3, the full variable domain is DGGITQSPKYLFRKEGQNVTLSCEQNLNHDAMYWYRQDPGQGLRLIYYSQIVNDFQKGDIAEGYSVSREKKESFPLTVTSAQKNPTAFYLCASSPGRGGYGYTFGSGTRLTVV.

The rearrangement uses TRBV19 and TRBJ1-5; 7 nucleotides line up with TRBD1. V shed 1 base and J 1 base; nucleotides not matched to a gene: 4. CDR1 and CDR2 from the germline V gene are LNHDA and SQIVND (reference sequence). This CDR3 contains 16 residues. CDR3 nucleotide sequence: TGTGCCAGTAGTATAGCCTCGGGACAGAGCAATCAGCCCCAGCATTTT. Its translation is CASSIASGQSNQPQHF.

This clonotype was counted a few times. This sequence joins TRBV6-1 and TRBJ2-5, with TRBD1 matching over 7 bases. Losses at the gene ends were 4 bases for V and 5 bases for J; bases not matched to a gene: 4. Germline V CDR1 and CDR2: MNHNS, SASEGT. The CDR3 runs to 13 residues. The CDR3 spells CASSGGQWETQYF. The DNA for the CDR3 is TGTGCCAGCAGTGGGGGACAGTGGGAGACCCAGTACTTC.

The chain couples TRBV20-1 to TRBJ2-5, with D possibly matching TRBD1 (5 bases). This CDR3 region has 12 residues. The germline gives CDR1 DFQATT, CDR2 SNEGSKA (reference sequence). V dropped 1 base and J dropped 5 bases, with 8 bases sitting between them. The CDR3 DNA sequence: TGCAGTGCTAGAGCAGGGTACGAGACCCAGTACTTC. Its protein is CSARAGYETQYF.

A few counts support this clonotype. This rearrangement joins TRBV6-7 to TRBJ2-7; D is perhaps TRBD1 (6 bases). TRBV6-7 is flagged as an ORF with uncertain function. CDR3 length: 15 residues. Trimming pared 7 bases from V and 2 bases from J, leaving 18 bases between. The CDR3 spells CASISEWTDTYEQYF. In nucleotides, the CDR3 is TGTGCCAGCATTTCCGAATGGACAGATACCTACGAGCAGTACTTC.

V and J are TRBV9 and TRBJ1-1; the D is unclear. Germline V gene lookup returns CDR1 SGDLS and CDR2 YYNGEE. The CDR3 spans 13 residues. V lost 5 bases to trimming and J lost 1 base, with 9 bases between them. CDR3 amino acids: CASRPYPNTEAFF. The CDR3 DNA reads TGTGCCAGCAGACCCTATCCGAACACTGAAGCTTTCTTT.

The chain has TRBV7-2 and TRBJ1-2; D not certain. Germline V gene lookup returns CDR1 SGHTA and CDR2 FQGNSA. The CDR3 consists of 13 residues. Trimming took off 1 base at V and 8 bases at J, with 11 bases between the two ends. The CDR3 sequence is CASSLVGIGGYTF. The CDR3 DNA reads TGTGCCAGCAGCTTAGTGGGAATTGGAGGCTACACCTTC.

V and J are TRBV12-3 or TRBV12-4 and TRBJ2-5; 8 positions match TRBD1. Trimming removed 4 bases from V and 4 bases from J; junction bases left unmatched: 5. The CDR3 runs to 14 residues. This CDR3 reads CASSSTTGGETQYF. CDR3 in DNA: TGTGCCAGCAGTTCTACTACAGGGGGAGAGACCCAGTACTTC.